What follows are 2 T cell receptor beta chains derived from one specimen sequenced in a study of beta chain features in type 1 diabetes. Sequencing targeted expressed TCRB transcripts, as all isolated RNA had been reverse transcribed. Sequenced by immunoSEQ multiplex PCR; TCRdb stores in-frame clones only, minus some. The sample consists of 350,000 or so clones, around 19% of them appearing once. Sequenced sample: naive CD4+ T cells from blood. The receptors originated from a woman aged 18 to 35 in good health.

The chain carries TRBV7-2 and TRBJ2-2; 8 bases align to TRBD2. This CDR3 contains 15 residues. The junction had 6 bases not matched to a gene; V was cut back by 3 bases and J by 6 bases. CDR1 is SGHTA and CDR2 is FQGNSA in the germline V gene. This CDR3 reads CASSLGLDLAGELFF. In DNA form, the CDR3 reads TGTGCCAGCAGCTTGGGACTAGATTTGGCCGGGGAGCTGTTTTTT. The variable domain in full, completed from reference TRBV7-2 and TRBJ2-2, reads GAGVSQSPSNKVTEKGKDVELRCDPISGHTALYWYRQSLGQGLEFLIYFQGNSAPDKSGLPSDRFSAERTGGSVSTLTIQRTQQEDSAVYLCASSLGLDLAGELFFGEGSRLTVL.

In this sample, this clone turned up a few times. V usage is TRBV5-1 and J usage is TRBJ2-3, with D maybe TRBD1 (5 bases). The CDR3 spans 11 residues. Germline V lookup: CDR1 SGHRS, CDR2 YFSETQ. Trimming removed 1 base at V and 9 bases at J, with 6 bases between. In nucleotides, the CDR3 is TGCGCCAGCAGCTTGAGGGGCACGCAGTATTTT. Its protein product is CASSLRGTQYF.